These 21 T cell receptor beta chains were sequenced from one sample in a study of beta chain features in type 1 diabetes. Sequencing targeted expressed TCRB transcripts, as all isolated RNA had been reverse transcribed. The protocol was immunoSEQ multiplex PCR, while the TCRdb copy is restricted to in-frame clones and leaves out a portion. Here the sample spans roughly 610,000 clones, 15% to 17% being singletons. Sequences were obtained from naive CD4+ T cells from blood. The receptors derive from a man aged 18-30 years in good health.

The rearrangement links TRBV18 to TRBJ1-4; TRBD1 aligns across 7 bases. This CDR3 region has 15 residues. V gave up 3 bases and J gave up 5 bases; unmatched junction bases: 6. CDR1 and CDR2 (germline): KGHSH, LQKENI. The CDR3 DNA follows: TGTGCCAGCTCACCGCTGGGACAGATGAATGAAAAACTGTTTTTT. Translated, it gives CASSPLGQMNEKLFF.

J is TRBJ1-5 and V is TRBV28; the match to TRBD1 covers 7 bases. J was trimmed by 2 bases and V by 5 bases; bases with no gene match: 3. Germline V gives CDR1 MDHEN, CDR2 SYDVKM. This CDR3 has 14 amino acids. The CDR3: CASSQGGGNQPQHF. The CDR3 DNA sequence: TGTGCCAGCAGTCAAGGGGGCGGCAATCAGCCCCAGCATTTT.

J is TRBJ2-3 and V is TRBV28, with 8 bases aligning to TRBD2. Germline V gene sequence: CDR1 MDHEN, CDR2 SYDVKM. This CDR3 spans 18 amino acids. J lost 5 bases, V lost 3 bases, and 16 bases had no gene match. In DNA form, the CDR3 reads TGTGCCAGCAGTTTGAAAGCGGGAGTATCCGGGAAAGGAGATACGCAGTATTTT. This codes for CASSLKAGVSGKGDTQYF.

This clone was found a few times. This sequence joins TRBV7-3 and TRBJ2-7; D remains unclear. The ends were cut back, 4 bases at V and 2 bases at J, with 12 bases in the middle. The germline gives CDR1 SGHTA, CDR2 FQGTGA. The CDR3 spans 14 residues. This CDR3 reads CASSSSTSPYEQYF. In DNA form, the CDR3 reads TGTGCCAGCAGCTCTTCGACAAGCCCCTACGAGCAGTACTTC.

CDR3 protein: CASSLWGPTEAFF. DNA of the CDR3: TGTGCCAGCAGCTTGTGGGGCCCCACTGAAGCTTTCTTT. The J gene is TRBJ1-1, the V gene TRBV5-4, with a tentative D call TRBD1 (5 bases). Trimming cost V 1 base and J 4 bases, with 8 bases left between them. The CDR3 has 13 residues. Per germline, CDR1 SGHNT and CDR2 YYREEE (reference sequence).

This clone was counted only a few times. The CDR3 DNA sequence: TGCGCCAGCAGCCAGTATACCGGGGCCTCTGGGGCCAACGTCCTGACTTTC. The encoded protein is CASSQYTGASGANVLTF. The chain employs TRBV4-3 and TRBJ2-6, with D perhaps being TRBD1 or TRBD2 (5 bases each). The CDR3 consists of 17 residues. Germline V gene data show CDR1 as LGHNA and CDR2 as YSLEER. The ends were cut back, 3 bases at V and 0 bases at J, with 12 bases in the middle.

Only a few counts were recorded for this clone. This chain joins TRBV5-6 and TRBJ2-3, with D perhaps matching TRBD2 (5 bases). V lost 1 base and J 6 bases, leaving 9 bases between the germline ends. Germline lookup yields CDR1 SGHDT and CDR2 YYEEEE. CDR3 size: 13 residues. CDR3 protein: CASSLRGPDTQYF. The CDR3, as DNA: TGTGCCAGCAGCTTGAGAGGGCCCGATACGCAGTATTTT.

V gene TRBV5-6 combines with J gene TRBJ1-2, with D uncertain. With 10 bases removed from V and 2 bases from J, the gap between germline ends came to 9 bases. Germline V gives CDR1 SGHDT, CDR2 YYEEEE. This CDR3 is 11 amino acids long. This chain's CDR3 is CAASRNYGYTF. The CDR3 DNA reads as TGTGCCGCCAGTAGAAACTATGGCTACACCTTC. Combining the CDR3 with reference TRBV5-6 and TRBJ1-2 gives the whole variable domain DAGVTQSPTHLIKTRGQQVTLRCSPKSGHDTVSWYQQALGQGPQFIFQYYEEEERQRGNFPDRFSGHQFPNYSSELNVNALLLGDSALYLCAASRNYGYTFGSGTRLTVV.

This clone was observed a few times. The chain employs TRBV6-5 and TRBJ2-7, with no clear D. V was clipped by 0 bases and J by 3 bases, with 12 bases between them. Germline CDR1 and CDR2: MNHEY and SVGAGI. The CDR3 is 15 amino acids. This chain's CDR3 is CASSYSTRTFYEQYF. As DNA, the CDR3 is TGTGCCAGCAGTTACTCGACAAGAACTTTCTACGAGCAGTACTTC.

This clone occurred a few times. The identical CDR3 is also encoded by other nucleotide sequences in the sample. The CDR3 here is CASSSGGGNQPQHF. As DNA, the CDR3 is TGCGCCAGCAGCTCCGGGGGAGGCAATCAGCCCCAGCATTTT. The chain joins TRBV5-1 to TRBJ1-5; the D gene is possibly TRBD1 (5 bases). The CDR3 has 14 residues. CDR1 is SGHRS and CDR2 is YFSETQ in the germline V gene. The V end was cut by 3 bases, the J end by 2 bases, with 9 bases between. The entire variable domain, with the rest obtained from reference TRBV5-1 and TRBJ1-5, is as follows: KAGVTQTPRYLIKTRGQQVTLSCSPISGHRSVSWYQQTPGQGLQFLFEYFSETQRNKGNFPGRFSGRQFSNSRSEMNVSTLELGDSALYLCASSSGGGNQPQHFGDGTRLSIL.

This clone was detected only a few times. The genes are TRBV7-9 and TRBJ2-7, with D perhaps TRBD1 (7 bases). Trimming took off 5 bases at V and 0 bases at J, with 14 bases between the two ends. The CDR3 is 15 residues long. The germline V gene has CDR1 SEHNR and CDR2 FQNEAQ (reference sequence). Here the CDR3 reads CASSRGTANSYEQYF. CDR3 DNA: TGTGCCAGCAGCCGCGGGACAGCGAACTCCTACGAGCAGTACTTC.

The chain carries TRBV9 and TRBJ1-3, with D perhaps matching TRBD1 (6 bases). The CDR3 extends over 14 amino acids. CDR1 is SGDLS, CDR2 YYNGEE, per germline. Trimming took off 3 bases at V and 0 bases at J, with 7 bases between the two ends. DNA of the CDR3: TGTGCCAGCAGCGCCAGGGGCTCTGGAAACACCATATATTTT. Translating it yields CASSARGSGNTIYF.

The CDR3 protein is CSATQPYEQYF. The CDR3 DNA sequence: TGCAGTGCCACCCAACCCTACGAGCAGTACTTC. The rearrangement links TRBV20-1 to TRBJ2-7; D unclear. This CDR3 contains 11 residues. Germline CDR1 is DFQATT and CDR2 is SNEGSKA (reference sequence). V lost 6 bases, J lost 2 bases, and 8 bases lay in between.

The V and J genes are TRBV14 and TRBJ2-1; 8 bases map to TRBD2. The CDR3 spans 15 residues. The germline CDR1 and CDR2 sequences are SGHDN and FVKESK. Trimming cost V 2 bases and J 4 bases; bases outside gene matches: 4. The CDR3 nucleotides read TGTGCCAGCAGCCAAATGACTAGCGCGTACAATGAGCAGTTCTTC. Protein product: CASSQMTSAYNEQFF.

V is TRBV14 and J is TRBJ2-7, with D maybe TRBD2 (5 bases). Trimming removed 4 bases at V and 7 bases at J, with 8 bases between. The CDR3 length is 11 residues. Germline values: CDR1 SGHDN, CDR2 FVKESK. CDR3 coding DNA: TGTGCCAGCAGCCGGGGAGTGGAGCAGTACTTC. Translating it yields CASSRGVEQYF.

The rearrangement joins TRBV7-2 to TRBJ1-5; D gene ambiguous. V dropped 3 bases and J dropped 2 bases, with 8 bases sitting between them. CDR1 and CDR2 (germline): SGHTA, FQGNSA. The CDR3 is 14 residues long. As DNA, the CDR3 is TGTGCCAGCAGCTTCGATAAGGGCAATCAGCCCCAGCATTTT. This encodes CASSFDKGNQPQHF.

J is TRBJ2-7 and V is TRBV7-2, with 8 bases matching TRBD2. Germline V gives CDR1 SGHTA, CDR2 FQGNSA. This CDR3 is built from 15 residues. The trim removed 5 bases at V and 0 bases at J, leaving 6 bases unmatched. CDR3: CASSIERGSSYEQYF. The CDR3 nucleotides read TGTGCCAGCAGCATCGAGCGGGGGAGCTCCTACGAGCAGTACTTC. The complete variable domain, with remaining parts taken from reference TRBV7-2 and TRBJ2-7, reads GAGVSQSPSNKVTEKGKDVELRCDPISGHTALYWYRQSLGQGLEFLIYFQGNSAPDKSGLPSDRFSAERTGGSVSTLTIQRTQQEDSAVYLCASSIERGSSYEQYFGPGTRLTVT.

This sequence joins TRBV5-1 and TRBJ2-5, with a possible D match to TRBD2 (6 bases). This CDR3 has 14 residues. Trimming left V 2 bases short and J 6 bases short, with 14 bases between. Germline assignment: CDR1 SGHRS and CDR2 YFSETQ. The CDR3 sequence is CASSLEGTSQTQYF. The CDR3 DNA is TGCGCCAGCAGCTTAGAGGGGACTTCCCAGACCCAGTACTTC.

This clone was counted only a few times. V is TRBV5-6 and J is TRBJ1-3; D gene ambiguous. The CDR3 has 14 residues. Trimming removed 5 bases from V and 4 bases from J, with 13 bases in between. Germline V lookup: CDR1 SGHDT, CDR2 YYEEEE. The CDR3 nucleotides read TGTGCCAGCAGTAGAAGCCAGCGGGGAAACACCATATATTTT. Residues: CASSRSQRGNTIYF. The full variable domain, in which reference TRBV5-6 and TRBJ1-3 provide the parts outside the CDR3, is DAGVTQSPTHLIKTRGQQVTLRCSPKSGHDTVSWYQQALGQGPQFIFQYYEEEERQRGNFPDRFSGHQFPNYSSELNVNALLLGDSALYLCASSRSQRGNTIYFGEGSWLTVV.

The chain recombines TRBV10-3 with TRBJ1-4; TRBD1 aligns across 7 bases. V shed 11 bases, J shed 4 bases, and the junction held 13 bases outside the gene matches. Germline-derived CDR1 and CDR2 are ENHRY and SYGVKD. The CDR3 has 15 amino acids. The CDR3: CAVRQGLSGNEKLFF. The CDR3 DNA reads as TGTGCCGTTCGACAGGGTTTGTCGGGTAATGAAAAACTGTTTTTT.

The rearrangement links TRBV28 to TRBJ1-5; TRBD1 aligns across 10 bases. This CDR3 spans 17 amino acids. V shed 2 bases, J shed 2 bases, and the junction held 6 bases outside the gene matches. Per germline, CDR1 MDHEN and CDR2 SYDVKM. CDR3 in DNA: TGTGCCAGCAGTTTAGGGACAGGGGTAAGTGGCAATCAGCCCCAGCATTTT. Its translation is CASSLGTGVSGNQPQHF.